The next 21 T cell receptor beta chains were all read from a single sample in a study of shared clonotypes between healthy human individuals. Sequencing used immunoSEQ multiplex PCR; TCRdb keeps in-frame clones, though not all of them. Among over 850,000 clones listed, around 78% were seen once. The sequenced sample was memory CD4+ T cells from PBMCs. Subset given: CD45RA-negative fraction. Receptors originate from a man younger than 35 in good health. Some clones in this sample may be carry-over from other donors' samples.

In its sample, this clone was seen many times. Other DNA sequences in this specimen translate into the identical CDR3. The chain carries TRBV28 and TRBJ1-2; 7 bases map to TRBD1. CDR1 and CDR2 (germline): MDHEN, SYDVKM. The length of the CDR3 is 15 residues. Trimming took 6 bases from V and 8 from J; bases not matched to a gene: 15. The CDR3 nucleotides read TGTGCCAGCAGCCCCTCAAGGGGGCAGGGTAGAGGCTACACCTTC. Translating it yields CASSPSRGQGRGYTF.

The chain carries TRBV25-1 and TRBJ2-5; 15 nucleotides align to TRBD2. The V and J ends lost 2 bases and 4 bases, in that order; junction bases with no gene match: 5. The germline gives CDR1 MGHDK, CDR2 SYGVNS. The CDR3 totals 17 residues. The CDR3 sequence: CASSETGGLAGGETQYF. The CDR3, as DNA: TGTGCCAGCAGTGAAACCGGGGGACTAGCGGGAGGAGAGACCCAGTACTTC.

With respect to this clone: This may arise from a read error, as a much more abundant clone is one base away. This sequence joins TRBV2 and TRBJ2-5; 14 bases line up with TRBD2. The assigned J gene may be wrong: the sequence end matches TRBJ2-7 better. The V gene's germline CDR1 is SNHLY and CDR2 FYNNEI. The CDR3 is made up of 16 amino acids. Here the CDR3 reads CASSRLAGGPSYEQYF. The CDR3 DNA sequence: TGTGCCAGCAGTCGACTAGCGGGAGGGCCGTCCTACGAGCAGTACTTC.

For the CDR3, the DNA is TGTGCCAGCAGCGTAGTCGGACAGGCTAATGAAAAACTGTTTTTT. Protein: CASSVVGQANEKLFF. The chain joins TRBV9 to TRBJ1-4; 7 nucleotides line up with TRBD1. This CDR3 spans 15 amino acids. V lost 0 bases and J lost 3; bases outside the gene matches: 2. Germline CDR1 and CDR2: SGDLS and YYNGEE.

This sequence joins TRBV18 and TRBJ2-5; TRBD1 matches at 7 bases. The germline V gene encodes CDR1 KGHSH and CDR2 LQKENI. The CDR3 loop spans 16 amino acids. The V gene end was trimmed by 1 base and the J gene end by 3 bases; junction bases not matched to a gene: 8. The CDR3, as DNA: TGTGCCAGCTCACCACGTCCCACAGGGGCTAAAGAGACCCAGTACTTC. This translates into CASSPRPTGAKETQYF.

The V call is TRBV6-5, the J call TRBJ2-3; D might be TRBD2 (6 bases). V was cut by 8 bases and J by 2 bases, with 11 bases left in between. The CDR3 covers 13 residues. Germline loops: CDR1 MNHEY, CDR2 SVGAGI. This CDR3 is CASRDSYTDTQYF. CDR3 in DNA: TGTGCCAGCCGGGACTCGTACACAGATACGCAGTATTTT.

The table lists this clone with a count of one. CDR3 region: CASSLVSSGTSGELFF. The CDR3 coding sequence is TGTGCCAGCAGCTTAGTTTCTAGCGGGACCTCCGGGGAGCTGTTTTTT. The rearrangement links TRBV7-2 to TRBJ2-2, with 9 positions matching TRBD2. Trimming at V came to 1 base and at J to 6 bases, leaving 6 bases not matched to a gene. The CDR3 sequence is 16 residues long. Germline CDR1 reads SGHTA; CDR2 reads FQGNSA.

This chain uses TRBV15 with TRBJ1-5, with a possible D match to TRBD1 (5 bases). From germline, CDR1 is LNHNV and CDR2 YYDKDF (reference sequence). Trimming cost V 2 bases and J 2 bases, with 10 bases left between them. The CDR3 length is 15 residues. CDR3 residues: CATSRKGAGNQPQHF. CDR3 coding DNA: TGTGCCACCAGCAGAAAAGGGGCGGGCAATCAGCCCCAGCATTTT. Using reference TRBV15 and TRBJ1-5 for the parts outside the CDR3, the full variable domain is DAMVIQNPRYQVTQFGKPVTLSCSQTLNHNVMYWYQQKSSQAPKLLFHYYDKDFNNEADTPDNFQSRRPNTSFCFLDIRSPGLGDTAMYLCATSRKGAGNQPQHFGDGTRLSIL.

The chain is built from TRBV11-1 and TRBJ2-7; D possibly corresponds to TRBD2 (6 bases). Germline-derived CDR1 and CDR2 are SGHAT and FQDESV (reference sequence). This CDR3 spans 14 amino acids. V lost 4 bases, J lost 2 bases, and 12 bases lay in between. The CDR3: CASSWGDGAYEQYF. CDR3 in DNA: TGTGCCAGCAGCTGGGGGGACGGAGCCTACGAGCAGTACTTC.

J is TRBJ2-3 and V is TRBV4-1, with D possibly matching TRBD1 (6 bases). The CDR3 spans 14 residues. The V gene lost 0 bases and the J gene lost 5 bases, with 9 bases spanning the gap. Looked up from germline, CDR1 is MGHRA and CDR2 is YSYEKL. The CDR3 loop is CASSQDPGVDTQYF. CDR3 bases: TGCGCCAGCAGCCAAGACCCAGGGGTAGATACGCAGTATTTT.

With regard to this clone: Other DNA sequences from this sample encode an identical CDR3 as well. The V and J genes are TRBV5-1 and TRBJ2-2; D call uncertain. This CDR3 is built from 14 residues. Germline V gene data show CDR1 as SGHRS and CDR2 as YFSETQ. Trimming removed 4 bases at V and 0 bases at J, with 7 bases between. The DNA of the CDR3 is TGCGCCAGCAGCCCCGACCCGAACACCGGGGAGCTGTTTTTT. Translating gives CASSPDPNTGELFF.

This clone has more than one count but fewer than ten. The CDR3 protein is CASSLNEAGGDTQYF. For the CDR3, the DNA is TGTGCCAGCAGCTTGAATGAAGCGGGAGGAGATACGCAGTATTTT. The rearrangement joins TRBV5-6 to TRBJ2-3; 9 nucleotides agree with TRBD2. Germline V lookup: CDR1 SGHDT, CDR2 YYEEEE. The CDR3 consists of 15 residues. V dropped 1 base and J dropped 5; count of bases not matched to a gene: 5.

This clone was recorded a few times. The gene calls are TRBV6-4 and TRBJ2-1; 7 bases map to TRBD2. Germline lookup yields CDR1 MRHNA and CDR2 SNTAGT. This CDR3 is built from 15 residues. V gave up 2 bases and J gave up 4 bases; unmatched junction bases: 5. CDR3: CASSDGSSGYNEQFF. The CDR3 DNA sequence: TGTGCCAGCAGTGACGGGTCTAGCGGATACAATGAGCAGTTCTTC.

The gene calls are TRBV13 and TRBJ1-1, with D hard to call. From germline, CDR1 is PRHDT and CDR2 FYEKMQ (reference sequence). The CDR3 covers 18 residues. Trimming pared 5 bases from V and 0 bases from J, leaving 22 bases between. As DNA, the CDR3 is TGTGCCAGCAGCCCAAAGGAGGGCCGAACTTCGGTGAACACTGAAGCTTTCTTT. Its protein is CASSPKEGRTSVNTEAFF.

In DNA, the CDR3 is TGTGCCAGCAGTCCCCCGGGACAGCGGTCAACTAATGAAAAACTGTTTTTT. Translated: CASSPPGQRSTNEKLFF. V is TRBV25-1 and J is TRBJ1-4; 7 nucleotides agree with TRBD1. The V gene end was trimmed by 5 bases and the J gene end by 0 bases; junction bases not matched to a gene: 9. Germline V gene data show CDR1 as MGHDK and CDR2 as SYGVNS. The CDR3 consists of 17 residues. Looking up the rest from reference TRBV25-1 and TRBJ1-4 gives the full variable domain: EADIYQTPRYLVIGTGKKITLECSQTMGHDKMYWYQQDPGMELHLIHYSYGVNSTEKGDLSSESTVSRIRTEHFPLTLESARPSHTSQYLCASSPPGQRSTNEKLFFGSGTQLSVL.

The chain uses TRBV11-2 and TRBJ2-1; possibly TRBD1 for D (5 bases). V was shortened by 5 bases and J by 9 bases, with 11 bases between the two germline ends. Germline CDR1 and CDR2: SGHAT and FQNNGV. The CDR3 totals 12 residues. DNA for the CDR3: TGTGCCAGCAGCCAGGGTTATGGTGAGCAGTTCTTC. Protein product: CASSQGYGEQFF.

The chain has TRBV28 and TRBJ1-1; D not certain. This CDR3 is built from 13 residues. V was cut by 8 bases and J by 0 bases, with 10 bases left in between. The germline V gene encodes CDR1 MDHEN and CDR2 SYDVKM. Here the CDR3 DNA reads TGTGCCAGCCTGAAGGCCGTGAACACTGAAGCTTTCTTT. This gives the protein CASLKAVNTEAFF.

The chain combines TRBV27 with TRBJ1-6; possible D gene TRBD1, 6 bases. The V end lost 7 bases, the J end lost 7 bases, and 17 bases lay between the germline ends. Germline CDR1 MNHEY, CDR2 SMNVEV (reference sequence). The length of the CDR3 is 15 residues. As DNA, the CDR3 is TGTGCCAGCACCCCCGGGGGCTCGGGGAATTCACCCCTCCACTTT. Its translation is CASTPGGSGNSPLHF.

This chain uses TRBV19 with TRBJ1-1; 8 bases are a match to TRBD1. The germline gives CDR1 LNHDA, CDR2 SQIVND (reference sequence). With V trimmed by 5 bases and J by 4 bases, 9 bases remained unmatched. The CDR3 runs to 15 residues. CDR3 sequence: CASSPSDRGGTEAFF. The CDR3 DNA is TGTGCCAGTAGTCCCTCCGACAGGGGCGGCACTGAAGCTTTCTTT.

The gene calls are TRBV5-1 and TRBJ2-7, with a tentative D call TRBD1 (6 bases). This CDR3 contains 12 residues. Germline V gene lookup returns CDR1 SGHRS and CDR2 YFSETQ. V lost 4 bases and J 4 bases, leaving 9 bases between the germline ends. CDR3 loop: CASSPTGYEQYF. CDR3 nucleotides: TGCGCCAGCAGCCCTACAGGGTACGAGCAGTACTTC.

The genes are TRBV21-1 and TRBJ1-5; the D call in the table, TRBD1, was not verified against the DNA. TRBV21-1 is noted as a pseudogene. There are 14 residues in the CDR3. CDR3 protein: CASSTRQGCQPQHF. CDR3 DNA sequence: TGTGCCAGCAGCACCCGACAGGGGTGTCAGCCCCAGCATTTT.